The 26 T cell receptor beta chains below were found in one sample sequenced in a study of blood T cell repertoires in COVID-19 (dated by TCRdb to between 2020 and 2021). The library came from the immunoSEQ multiplex PCR assay. The clones in this table, taken by TCRdb from immuneACCESS, are in-frame only. Not every clone is retained; where verified, under half of the shortfall comes from an unresolved V gene, and the cause of the rest is unknown. The sample table records about 28,000 clones; around 92% of these occur just once. The ten top clones hold roughly 0.83% of the sample. The sample consisted of peripheral blood. Receptors were obtained from a woman aged 70-85 years with COVID-19, enrolled during active disease.

This clone was counted only a few times. This chain links TRBV19 with TRBJ2-7; D might be TRBD1 (6 bases). Germline V gene data show CDR1 as LNHDA and CDR2 as SQIVND (reference sequence). The CDR3 covers 14 residues. V shed 1 base and J shed 4 bases, with 11 bases lying between them. CDR3 DNA: TGTGCCAGTAGTATAGCGGCAGGGGAATACGAGCAGTACTTC. Amino acids: CASSIAAGEYEQYF.

The chain carries TRBV7-9 and TRBJ2-3; a weak D match, TRBD1 (6 bases). Trimming took 5 bases from V and 1 from J, leaving 7 bases between them. The CDR3 contains 13 residues. Germline loops: CDR1 SEHNR, CDR2 FQNEAQ (reference sequence). CDR3 bases: TGTGCCAGCAGCCGACAGGGCACAGATACGCAGTATTTT. As protein: CASSRQGTDTQYF.

This chain connects TRBV27 to TRBJ1-3, with 8 bases aligning to TRBD1. V gave up 3 bases and J gave up 2 bases; unmatched junction bases: 6. The V gene's germline CDR1 is MNHEY and CDR2 SMNVEV (reference sequence). The CDR3 runs 16 residues. CDR3 residues: CASSLSGGSAGNTIYF. CDR3 in DNA: TGTGCCAGCAGTTTGTCAGGGGGCAGCGCTGGAAACACCATATATTTT.

A single count supports this clone. The rearrangement links TRBV19 to TRBJ2-1, with a possible D match to TRBD1 (6 bases). The CDR3 length is 16 residues. Per germline, CDR1 LNHDA and CDR2 SQIVND (reference sequence). Trimming stripped 4 bases from V and 7 bases from J, with 20 bases between. CDR3 in amino acids: CASSTRQGQVRNEQFF. Written as DNA, the CDR3 is TGTGCCAGTAGTACCCGTCAGGGACAAGTAAGGAATGAGCAGTTCTTC. The full variable domain, completed using reference TRBV19 and TRBJ2-1, is DGGITQSPKYLFRKEGQNVTLSCEQNLNHDAMYWYRQDPGQGLRLIYYSQIVNDFQKGDIAEGYSVSREKKESFPLTVTSAQKNPTAFYLCASSTRQGQVRNEQFFGPGTRLTVL.

The rearrangement uses TRBV24-1 and TRBJ2-1, with D possibly TRBD1 on 6 matching bases. The CDR3 extends over 14 amino acids. Trimming removed 9 bases from V and 9 bases from J, with 20 bases in between. Per the germline V gene, CDR1 is KGHDR and CDR2 is SFDVKD. The CDR3 loop is CATESEGTFFEQFF. DNA of the CDR3: TGTGCCACCGAGAGTGAAGGGACATTCTTTGAGCAGTTCTTC.

This CDR3 is CASTRSGLNEKLFF. In DNA, the CDR3 is TGTGCCAGCACCCGCTCAGGGCTGAATGAAAAACTGTTTTTT. This rearrangement joins TRBV7-9 to TRBJ1-4; D may be TRBD1 (5 bases). With 7 bases removed from V and 5 bases from J, the gap between germline ends came to 14 bases. This CDR3 comprises 14 residues. The germline CDR1 and CDR2 sequences are SEHNR and FQNEAQ (reference sequence).

V is TRBV6-5 and J is TRBJ1-6; TRBD1 is a possible D gene (6 bases). CDR1 is MNHEY, CDR2 SVGAGI, per germline. Trimming left V 2 bases short and J 6 bases short, with 14 bases between. This CDR3 has 16 residues. The DNA for the CDR3 is TGTGCCAGCAGTTACGACCAAAGGACAGTTAATTCACCCCTCCACTTT. It translates to CASSYDQRTVNSPLHF.

This chain connects TRBV19 to TRBJ1-1; weak D call: TRBD1 (5 bases). The CDR3 extends over 14 amino acids. CDR1 is LNHDA and CDR2 is SQIVND in the germline V gene (reference sequence). The ends were cut back, 3 bases at V and 3 bases at J, with 11 bases in the middle. The DNA of the CDR3 is TGTGCCAGTAGTATCGCTCAGGGTTACACTGAAGCTTTCTTT. It yields the protein CASSIAQGYTEAFF.

The rearrangement links TRBV28 to TRBJ1-5; no firm D call. V gave up 4 bases and J gave up 7 bases, with 14 bases separating them. The germline gives CDR1 MDHEN, CDR2 SYDVKM. The CDR3 covers 14 residues. Written as DNA, the CDR3 is TGTGCCAGCAGTTATCAGTTAGGGAGCCAGCCCCAGCATTTT. Translation: CASSYQLGSQPQHF.

The chain links TRBV6-2 or TRBV6-3 to TRBJ1-4, with D possibly matching TRBD1 (6 bases). Trimming pared 2 bases from V and 7 bases from J, leaving 23 bases between. Germline lookup yields CDR1 MNHEY and CDR2 SVGEGT. This CDR3 spans 18 amino acids. CDR3 nucleotides: TGTGCCAGCAGTTACCCCCCAAGGACAGCCCGGAGTGGTGAAAAACTGTTTTTT. Translated, it gives CASSYPPRTARSGEKLFF.

This rearrangement joins TRBV5-1 to TRBJ2-7, with 9 bases that match TRBD1. Germline CDR1 is SGHRS and CDR2 is YFSETQ. V shed 4 bases, J shed 0 bases, and the junction held 8 bases outside the gene matches. This CDR3 spans 16 amino acids. CDR3 sequence: CASSLLGQGSSYEQYF. In nucleotides, the CDR3 is TGCGCCAGCAGCCTGTTAGGACAGGGGAGCTCCTACGAGCAGTACTTC. Based on the CDR3 plus reference TRBV5-1 and TRBJ2-7, the full variable domain is KAGVTQTPRYLIKTRGQQVTLSCSPISGHRSVSWYQQTPGQGLQFLFEYFSETQRNKGNFPGRFSGRQFSNSRSEMNVSTLELGDSALYLCASSLLGQGSSYEQYFGPGTRLTVT.

This clone was detected only a few times. The rearrangement links TRBV6-6 to TRBJ1-5; TRBD1 agrees at 10 bases. In germline, CDR1 is MNHNY, CDR2 SVGAGI (reference sequence). The CDR3 consists of 16 residues. The junction had 11 bases not matched to a gene; V was cut back by 2 bases and J by 10 bases. As DNA, the CDR3 is TGTGCCAGCAGTTACGGGCGCATAGGGACAGGGGACCCCCAGCATTTT. Protein sequence: CASSYGRIGTGDPQHF.

The rearrangement joins TRBV7-9 to TRBJ2-3; 12 positions match TRBD2. The V and J ends lost 5 bases and 9 bases, in that order; junction bases with no gene match: 15. In germline, CDR1 is SEHNR, CDR2 FQNEAQ (reference sequence). There are 17 residues in the CDR3. The CDR3 DNA reads as TGTGCCAGCAGCCACCGAACCCCCGCTAGCGGGAGGGTGACGCAGTATTTT. It translates to CASSHRTPASGRVTQYF.

In nucleotides, the CDR3 is TGTGCCAGCAGCCAAAACGGACAGGGCCCCTATGGCTACACCTTC. Translating gives CASSQNGQGPYGYTF. The V call is TRBV28, the J call TRBJ1-2; TRBD1 aligns across 8 bases. The germline CDR1 and CDR2 sequences are MDHEN and SYDVKM. CDR3 size: 15 residues. The ends lost 6 bases at V and 4 bases at J; junction bases unmatched: 10.

The chain recombines TRBV6-2 or TRBV6-3 with TRBJ1-4; 9 bases are shared with TRBD1. This CDR3 is built from 16 residues. With 4 bases clipped from V and 4 bases from J, the junction kept 7 bases outside the gene matches. Germline CDR1 is MNHEY and CDR2 is SVGEGT. CDR3 sequence reads: CASSSRTGAFNEKLFF. In DNA, the CDR3 is TGTGCCAGCAGTTCTCGGACAGGGGCGTTTAATGAAAAACTGTTTTTT.

This chain links TRBV30 with TRBJ1-5; no definite D call. Germline V CDR1 and CDR2: GTSNPN, SVGIG (reference sequence). The ends were cut back, 0 bases at V and 6 bases at J, with 12 bases in the middle. The length of the CDR3 is 14 residues. The CDR3 DNA follows: TGTGCCTGGAGTGTACTTGAGGTGTCTCAGCCCCAGCATTTT. Translation: CAWSVLEVSQPQHF.

The chain employs TRBV6-5 and TRBJ1-2, with D tentatively TRBD1 (5 bases). CDR1 and CDR2 from the germline V gene are MNHEY and SVGAGI. V shed 5 bases and J shed 5 bases, with 12 bases lying between them. There are 13 residues in the CDR3. DNA for the CDR3: TGTGCCAGCAGTCGTTCCAGGGCGTATGGCTACACCTTC. The encoded protein is CASSRSRAYGYTF.

V usage is TRBV9 and J usage is TRBJ1-3, with 10 bases matching TRBD1. Germline V gene sequence: CDR1 SGDLS, CDR2 YYNGEE. This CDR3 is built from 16 residues. V lost 3 bases, J lost 4 bases, and 7 bases stayed unmatched. In DNA form, the CDR3 reads TGTGCCAGCAGCGCACCCCAGACAGGGGGCGGAAACACCATATATTTT. It specifies CASSAPQTGGGNTIYF.

This clone showed up just a few times. The chain employs TRBV19 and TRBJ1-5; no reliable D call. V lost 2 bases and J 0 bases, leaving 8 bases between the germline ends. Germline loops: CDR1 LNHDA, CDR2 SQIVND (reference sequence). The CDR3 is made up of 15 amino acids. The CDR3 DNA reads TGTGCCAGTAGTATAACAGACTATAGCAATCAGCCCCAGCATTTT. It yields the protein CASSITDYSNQPQHF.

J is TRBJ1-1 and V is TRBV5-1; 8 nucleotides align to TRBD1. This CDR3 is 14 amino acids long. Germline CDR1 SGHRS, CDR2 YFSETQ. Trimming removed 5 bases from V and 1 base from J; junction bases left unmatched: 4. The CDR3 reads CASRTGTGNTEAFF. The CDR3, as DNA: TGCGCCAGCAGAACCGGGACAGGGAACACTGAAGCTTTCTTT.

The CDR3 loop reads CASSQGVSINQPQHF. The DNA of the CDR3 is TGTGCCAGCAGCCAAGGTGTCAGTATCAATCAGCCCCAGCATTTT. This chain links TRBV3-1 (or the pseudogene TRBV3-2) with TRBJ1-5, with no clear D. CDR1 is LGHDT and CDR2 is YNNKEL in the germline V gene (reference sequence). This CDR3 has 15 residues. Deletions cut 1 base from V and 3 bases from J, with 10 bases between.

This chain links TRBV11-3 with TRBJ2-2; D might be TRBD1 (6 bases). CDR1 is SGHNT, CDR2 YENEEA, per germline. Trimming pared 5 bases from V and 1 base from J, leaving 8 bases between. There are 14 residues in the CDR3. The CDR3: CASSMDRNTGELFF. DNA of the CDR3: TGTGCCAGCAGCATGGACAGGAACACCGGGGAGCTGTTTTTT. The whole variable domain, filled in from reference TRBV11-3 and TRBJ2-2, reads EAGVVQSPRYKIIEKKQPVAFWCNPISGHNTLYWYLQNLGQGPELLIRYENEEAVDDSQLPKDRFSAERLKGVDSTLKIQPAELGDSAVYLCASSMDRNTGELFFGEGSRLTVL.

This rearrangement joins TRBV7-8 to TRBJ1-3, with D unclear. Germline values: CDR1 SGHVS, CDR2 FQNEAQ. The V and J ends lost 5 bases and 0 bases respectively, with 14 bases between them. There are 16 residues in the CDR3. CDR3 sequence reads: CASSTRIDLSGNTIYF. As DNA, the CDR3 is TGTGCCAGCAGCACCAGGATTGATCTCTCTGGAAACACCATATATTTT.

This clone was recorded only once. The chain joins TRBV7-9 to TRBJ2-5; TRBD2 might be the D (6 bases). V gave up 8 bases and J gave up 3 bases, with 19 bases separating them. The CDR3 extends over 15 amino acids. Per germline, CDR1 SEHNR and CDR2 FQNEAQ (reference sequence). This CDR3 is CASRLAIGGEETQYF. Written as DNA, the CDR3 is TGTGCCAGCCGGCTCGCTATCGGCGGGGAAGAGACCCAGTACTTC.

The chain carries TRBV12-5 and TRBJ2-1, with 8 bases matching TRBD2. This CDR3 region has 15 residues. Trimming took 3 bases from V and 5 from J; bases not matched to a gene: 6. Germline values: CDR1 LGHNT, CDR2 FRNRAP. CDR3 in amino acids: CASGLTAGGNNEQFF. The DNA of the CDR3 is TGTGCTAGTGGTTTAACGGCGGGAGGCAACAATGAGCAGTTCTTC.

The V call is TRBV5-4, the J call TRBJ2-7; 9 nucleotides agree with TRBD1. V lost 4 bases, J lost 0 bases, and 8 bases stayed unmatched. Germline values: CDR1 SGHNT, CDR2 YYREEE (reference sequence). The CDR3 loop spans 16 amino acids. The DNA for the CDR3 is TGTGCCAGCAGCGCTGGACAGGGGATAATCTCCTACGAGCAGTACTTC. It is translated as CASSAGQGIISYEQYF.